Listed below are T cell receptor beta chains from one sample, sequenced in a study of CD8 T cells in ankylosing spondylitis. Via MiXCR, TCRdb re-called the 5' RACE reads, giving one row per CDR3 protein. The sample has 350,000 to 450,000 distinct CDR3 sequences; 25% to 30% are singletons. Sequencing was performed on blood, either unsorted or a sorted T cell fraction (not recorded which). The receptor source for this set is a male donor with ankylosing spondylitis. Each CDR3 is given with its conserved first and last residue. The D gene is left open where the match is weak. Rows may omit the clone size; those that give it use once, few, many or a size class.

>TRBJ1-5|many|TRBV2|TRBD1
CASSKGQGSNQPQHF
TGTGCCAGCAGCAAGGGACAGGGGTCCAATCAGCCCCAGCATTTT
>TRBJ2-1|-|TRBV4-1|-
CASSPTQGSFYNEQFF
TGCGCCAGCAGCCCTACCCAGGGGAGTTTCTACAATGAGCAGTTCTTC
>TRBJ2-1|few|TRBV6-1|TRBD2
CASSLDGTRYGNEQFF
TGTGCCAGCAGCCTTGACGGGACTAGGTATGGGAATGAGCAGTTCTTC
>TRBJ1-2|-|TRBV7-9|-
CASSAQGRGFGYTF
TGTGCCAGCAGCGCGCAGGGACGGGGCTTTGGCTACACCTTC
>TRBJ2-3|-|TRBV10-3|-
CAISDSGSATDTQYF
TGTGCCATCAGTGACTCAGGGTCCGCCACAGATACGCAGTATTTT
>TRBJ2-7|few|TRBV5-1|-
CASSLGDFNYEQYF
TGCGCCAGCAGCTTGGGTGACTTCAACTACGAGCAGTACTTC
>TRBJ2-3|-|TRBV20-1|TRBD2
CSALASGSATDTQYF
TGCAGTGCTCTCGCTAGCGGGAGTGCGACAGATACGCAGTATTTT
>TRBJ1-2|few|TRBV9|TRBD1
CASSVMGQGSYGYTF
TGTGCCAGCAGCGTAATGGGACAGGGGTCCTATGGCTACACCTTC
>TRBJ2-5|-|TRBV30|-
CAWSVTRGLSETQYF
TGTGCCTGGAGTGTCACCCGGGGACTGTCAGAGACCCAGTACTTC
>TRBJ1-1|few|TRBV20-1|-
CSADGGGMYTEAFF
TGCAGTGCGGATGGGGGGGGGATGTACACTGAAGCTTTCTTT